The 32 T cell receptor beta chains reported below all come from one sample, sequenced in a study of blood T cell repertoires in COVID-19 (dated by TCRdb to 2018 to 2020). Preparation of the library involved the immunoSEQ multiplex PCR assay. As stored in TCRdb, this immuneACCESS dataset retains in-frame rearrangements with V and J assigned. A fraction of the clones does not appear; measured against another copy, unresolved V genes explain less than half of the discrepancy, and the remainder lacks a known reason. This sample is represented by about 180,000 clones; approximately 84% of them were singletons. The ten biggest clones cover around 6.8% of the sample. Sample: peripheral blood. All receptors derive from a human donor in a cohort sampled during active COVID-19.

The chain carries TRBV12-3 or TRBV12-4 and TRBJ1-1; no firm D call. This CDR3 region has 11 residues. V shed 5 bases and J shed 6 bases, with 7 bases lying between them. The CDR3 sequence: CASSKAAEAFF. Here the CDR3 DNA reads TGTGCCAGCAGTAAAGCGGCTGAAGCTTTCTTT.

The V call is TRBV5-8, the J call TRBJ2-1; 7 positions agree with TRBD1. V trimming: 4 bases; J trimming: 5 bases; junction bases outside the gene matches: 9. There are 15 residues in the CDR3. Germline V lookup: CDR1 SGHTS, CDR2 YDEGEE. The CDR3 DNA reads TGTGCCAGCAGCGACGACAGGGCCGGGCACAATGAGCAGTTCTTC. This codes for CASSDDRAGHNEQFF.

CDR3 sequence: CASRRRNNSPLHF. For the CDR3, the DNA is TGTGCCAGTCGCAGGCGCAATAATTCACCCCTCCACTTT. This chain uses TRBV6-5 with TRBJ1-6, with D unresolved. The CDR3 sequence is 13 residues long. Germline values: CDR1 MNHEY, CDR2 SVGAGI. Between the trimmed V and J ends, which lost 9 bases and 5 bases, there was a span of 11 bases.

This chain's CDR3 is CASSPEGTVGANVLTF. In DNA form, the CDR3 reads TGTGCCAGCAGCCCGGAAGGCACAGTCGGGGCCAACGTCCTGACTTTC. This chain links TRBV7-3 with TRBJ2-6; D is undetermined. This CDR3 is 16 amino acids long. CDR1 is SGHTA, CDR2 FQGTGA, per germline. Trimming removed 5 bases at V and 4 bases at J, with 15 bases between.

This sequence joins TRBV7-9 and TRBJ2-1; 9 bases align to TRBD2. The germline V gene has CDR1 SEHNR and CDR2 FQNEAQ (reference sequence). CDR3 length: 16 amino acids. The V segment lost 1 base and the J segment 5 bases; nucleotides outside the gene matches: 6. CDR3 region: CASSLGSGGEDNEQFF. As DNA, the CDR3 is TGTGCCAGCAGCTTAGGTAGCGGGGGAGAGGACAATGAGCAGTTCTTC.

The DNA for the CDR3 is TGCGCCAGCAGCCAAAGCATAAATCAGCCCCAGCATTTT. Its protein is CASSQSINQPQHF. The chain joins TRBV4-1 to TRBJ1-5, with D hard to call. The germline gives CDR1 MGHRA, CDR2 YSYEKL. Trimming shortened V by 2 bases and J by 4 bases, and 6 bases separated the two germline ends. The CDR3 length is 13 residues.

The chain combines TRBV16 with TRBJ2-3, with D possibly TRBD2 on 6 matching bases. The V and J ends lost 4 bases and 1 base respectively, with 15 bases between them. Germline-derived CDR1 and CDR2 are KGHSY and FQNENV. The CDR3 is made up of 16 amino acids. The CDR3 is CASSPLGGDGTDTQYF. The CDR3 DNA reads as TGTGCCAGCAGCCCATTAGGAGGGGACGGCACAGATACGCAGTATTTT. Full variable domain (remainder filled in from reference TRBV16 and TRBJ2-3): GEEVAQTPKHLVRGEGQKAKLYCAPIKGHSYVFWYQQVLKNEFKFLISFQNENVFDETGMPKERFSAKCLPNSPCSLEIQATKLEDSAVYFCASSPLGGDGTDTQYFGPGTRLTVL.

J is TRBJ1-1 and V is TRBV5-8, with D hard to call. Germline loops: CDR1 SGHTS, CDR2 YDEGEE. The V end lost 0 bases, the J end lost 1 base, and 13 bases lay between the germline ends. The CDR3 has 16 amino acids. The DNA for the CDR3 is TGTGCCAGCAGCTTGGCGTTTGAACTCCAGAACACTGAAGCTTTCTTT. Translating it yields CASSLAFELQNTEAFF.

This clone occurred once. The chain couples TRBV19 to TRBJ1-1; 8 bases align to TRBD1. CDR3 size: 15 residues. V was clipped by 6 bases and J by 3 bases; unmatched bases: 9. The germline V gene encodes CDR1 LNHDA and CDR2 SQIVND (reference sequence). For the CDR3, the DNA is TGTGCCAGTAGGGAACAGGGGGATGAGGACACTGAAGCTTTCTTT. Translating gives CASREQGDEDTEAFF.

The chain carries TRBV2 and TRBJ2-1, with TRBD1 matching 9 bases. This CDR3 contains 11 residues. The V gene's germline CDR1 is SNHLY and CDR2 FYNNEI. V lost 4 bases and J lost 14; bases outside the gene matches: 3. CDR3 sequence reads: CASSGGDREFF. In DNA form, the CDR3 reads TGTGCCAGCAGTGGGGGGGACAGGGAGTTCTTC.

This sequence joins TRBV27 and TRBJ1-2; unclear D gene. Germline assignment: CDR1 MNHEY and CDR2 SMNVEV (reference sequence). The CDR3 contains 14 residues. Deletions cut 2 bases from V and 4 bases from J, with 11 bases between. CDR3 loop: CASSLRGSSYGYTF. The CDR3 DNA sequence: TGTGCCAGCAGTTTACGAGGGAGCAGCTATGGCTACACCTTC.

The V gene is TRBV29-1, the J gene TRBJ2-7; D might be TRBD2 (5 bases). Germline assignment: CDR1 SQVTM and CDR2 ANQGSEA. The CDR3 runs to 13 residues. Between the trimmed V and J ends, which lost 3 bases and 6 bases, there was a span of 15 bases. The CDR3 loop is CSVEDSDWGEQYF. CDR3 nucleotide sequence: TGCAGCGTTGAGGACTCGGACTGGGGCGAGCAGTACTTC.

The chain joins TRBV6-4 to TRBJ1-5, with a tentative D call TRBD1 (5 bases). CDR1 and CDR2 (germline): MRHNA, SNTAGT. The ends were cut back, 0 bases at V and 0 bases at J, with 15 bases in the middle. The CDR3 consists of 18 residues. This CDR3 reads CASSDSSGRENSNQPQHF. The CDR3 coding sequence is TGTGCCAGCAGTGACTCATCAGGGAGGGAGAATAGCAATCAGCCCCAGCATTTT.

The CDR3, as DNA: TGTGCCAGCAGCCAAGCGGTAGGGGCGGGGGGGGCTTTCTTT. Translation: CASSQAVGAGGAFF. The V and J genes are TRBV4-2 and TRBJ1-1, with D maybe TRBD1 (5 bases). The CDR3 length is 14 residues. Germline lookup yields CDR1 LGHNA and CDR2 YNFKEQ. Trimming cost V 1 base and J 11 bases, with 17 bases left between them.

The gene calls are TRBV27 and TRBJ1-5; 7 bases match TRBD1. CDR3 size: 14 residues. Germline-derived CDR1 and CDR2 are MNHEY and SMNVEV (reference sequence). Trimming cost V 3 bases and J 6 bases; bases outside gene matches: 5. The DNA for the CDR3 is TGTGCCAGCAGTTTGGTAGGGGGCATTCAGCCCCAGCATTTT. Protein: CASSLVGGIQPQHF.

V gene TRBV30 combines with J gene TRBJ2-7, with TRBD2 as a possible D gene (7 bases). The V and J ends lost 1 base and 3 bases respectively, with 19 bases between them. The germline V gene has CDR1 GTSNPN and CDR2 SVGIG (reference sequence). CDR3 length: 16 amino acids. The CDR3 region has the DNA TGTGCCTGGAGTGAATCCCAGGGCGGGGGACACTACGAGCAGTACTTC. Translation gives CAWSESQGGGHYEQYF.

This clone is a singleton in its sample. The rearrangement joins TRBV2 to TRBJ2-6; maybe TRBD2 (5 bases). This CDR3 has 17 amino acids. Trimming took 7 bases from V and 3 from J, leaving 19 bases between them. Germline CDR1 and CDR2: SNHLY and FYNNEI. CDR3 loop: CASIPRVLTGGANVLTF. CDR3 bases: TGTGCCAGCATCCCGCGGGTTTTAACGGGTGGGGCCAACGTCCTGACTTTC. The full variable domain, in which reference TRBV2 and TRBJ2-6 provide the parts outside the CDR3, is EPEVTQTPSHQVTQMGQEVILRCVPISNHLYFYWYRQILGQKVEFLVSFYNNEISEKSEIFDDQFSVERPDGSNFTLKIRSTKLEDSAMYFCASIPRVLTGGANVLTFGAGSRLTVL.

The chain carries TRBV19 and TRBJ2-7; possibly TRBD1 for D (6 bases). V was pared by 4 bases and J by 4 bases, with 11 bases between. The length of the CDR3 is 13 residues. Germline V gene lookup returns CDR1 LNHDA and CDR2 SQIVND (reference sequence). As DNA, the CDR3 is TGTGCCAGTAGTAGCCAGGGGAGTTACGAGCAGTACTTC. Translating gives CASSSQGSYEQYF.

The chain links TRBV6-6 to TRBJ1-5; D ambiguous. The CDR3 totals 16 residues. The germline V gene has CDR1 MNHNY and CDR2 SVGAGI (reference sequence). V gave up 3 bases and J gave up 0 bases, with 12 bases separating them. The CDR3: CASSYENAVSNQPQHF. DNA of the CDR3: TGTGCCAGCAGTTATGAGAATGCGGTTAGCAATCAGCCCCAGCATTTT.

The CDR3 loop is CASSSGGVQPQHF. CDR3 DNA: TGTGCCAGCAGTTCAGGGGGCGTTCAGCCCCAGCATTTT. The V gene is TRBV12-3 or TRBV12-4, the J gene TRBJ1-5; 8 nucleotides agree with TRBD1. With V trimmed by 4 bases and J by 6 bases, 2 bases remained unmatched. The CDR3 is made up of 13 amino acids.

The chain uses TRBV6-5 and TRBJ2-7, with 8 bases that match TRBD1. The germline V gene has CDR1 MNHEY and CDR2 SVGAGI. The CDR3 has 13 residues. The V gene end was trimmed by 6 bases and the J gene end by 6 bases; junction bases not matched to a gene: 7. CDR3 sequence reads: CASSSITGGEQYF. DNA for the CDR3: TGTGCCAGCAGCTCTATTACAGGGGGCGAGCAGTACTTC.

The V call is TRBV5-1, the J call TRBJ1-3; unclear D gene. V was pared by 5 bases and J by 1 base, with 7 bases between. CDR1 SGHRS and CDR2 YFSETQ come from the germline V gene. CDR3 length: 13 residues. The CDR3 region has the DNA TGCGCCAGCAGGAGCAATTCTGGAAACACCATATATTTT. Protein: CASRSNSGNTIYF.

The chain is built from TRBV4-1 and TRBJ2-7, with 13 bases that match TRBD2. This CDR3 contains 16 residues. Per germline, CDR1 MGHRA and CDR2 YSYEKL. Germline trimming cut 4 bases from V and 9 bases from J; bases unmatched to any gene: 12. CDR3 residues: CASSLTLRTSGGAQYF. For the CDR3, the DNA is TGCGCCAGCAGCCTTACTCTCAGGACTAGCGGGGGCGCGCAGTACTTC.

This chain joins TRBV7-9 and TRBJ2-3; 8 nucleotides line up with TRBD1. CDR3 length: 18 amino acids. From germline, CDR1 is SEHNR and CDR2 FQNEAQ (reference sequence). After removal of 6 bases from V and 2 bases from J, the junction contained 16 bases not matched to a gene. DNA of the CDR3: TGTGCCAGCAGAACAACTGAGACCGGGACAGGAGACACAGATACGCAGTATTTT. This encodes CASRTTETGTGDTDTQYF. Complete variable domain (other parts from reference TRBV7-9 and TRBJ2-3): DTGVSQNPRHKITKRGQNVTFRCDPISEHNRLYWYRQTLGQGPEFLTYFQNEAQLEKSRLLSDRFSAERPKGSFSTLEIQRTEQGDSAMYLCASRTTETGTGDTDTQYFGPGTRLTVL.

In DNA, the CDR3 is TGTGCCACCAGCAGGAAGACAGGCTACAATGAGCAGTTCTTC. Protein product: CATSRKTGYNEQFF. This sequence joins TRBV15 and TRBJ2-1, with D maybe TRBD1 (6 bases). V was trimmed by 3 bases and J by 3 bases, leaving 9 bases between them. The CDR3 runs to 14 residues. Germline V CDR1 and CDR2: LNHNV, YYDKDF (reference sequence).

V usage is TRBV29-1 and J usage is TRBJ1-2, with TRBD1 identical over 10 bases. V gave up 5 bases and J gave up 7 bases; unmatched junction bases: 7. CDR1 and CDR2 (germline): SQVTM, ANQGSEA. The CDR3 has 13 residues. Here the CDR3 reads CSVRRGQGSGYTF. The DNA of the CDR3 is TGCAGCGTTAGGAGGGGACAGGGGTCTGGCTACACCTTC.

The V gene is TRBV27, the J gene TRBJ2-7; D possibly corresponds to TRBD1 (6 bases). V shed 8 bases and J shed 1 base, with 15 bases lying between them. Per the germline V gene, CDR1 is MNHEY and CDR2 is SMNVEV (reference sequence). The CDR3 loop spans 14 amino acids. The CDR3 nucleotides are TGTGCCAGCGCCCAATACAGGGATTCCTACGAGCAGTACTTC. It is translated as CASAQYRDSYEQYF.

The rearrangement links TRBV19 to TRBJ2-7, with D tentatively TRBD1 (6 bases). V was trimmed by 9 bases and J by 3 bases, leaving 12 bases between them. CDR3 length equals 12 residues. Germline V gene sequence: CDR1 LNHDA, CDR2 SQIVND (reference sequence). For the CDR3, the DNA is TGTGCCAGCAGGGACACCTACTACGAGCAGTACTTC. This codes for CASRDTYYEQYF.

The chain carries TRBV2 and TRBJ2-7; 9 nucleotides line up with TRBD1. CDR3 size: 17 residues. V dropped 5 bases and J dropped 0; count of bases not matched to a gene: 11. In germline, CDR1 is SNHLY, CDR2 FYNNEI. CDR3 nucleotides: TGTGCCAGCAGTCGAGCGGTCGGACAGGGGAGCTCCTACGAGCAGTACTTC. Amino acids: CASSRAVGQGSSYEQYF.

V and J are TRBV9 and TRBJ2-3; 9 positions match TRBD2. CDR1 is SGDLS, CDR2 YYNGEE, per germline. J gave up 4 bases and V 0 bases, and 6 bases lay outside the gene matches. CDR3 length: 16 residues. The DNA for the CDR3 is TGTGCCAGCAGCGTAGTTGGCGGGGGGGCCTCAGATACGCAGTATTTT. It codes for CASSVVGGGASDTQYF.

This chain links TRBV30 with TRBJ1-2, with 10 bases aligning to TRBD1. This CDR3 spans 14 amino acids. The J segment lost 6 bases and the V segment lost 3 bases, leaving 7 bases of the junction unmatched. Germline V CDR1 and CDR2: GTSNPN, SVGIG (reference sequence). The CDR3 bases are TGTGCCTGGAGAACCCCGGGACAGGGGAATGGCTACACCTTC. Translating gives CAWRTPGQGNGYTF.

The chain couples TRBV9 to TRBJ2-7, with TRBD1 identical over 8 bases. CDR1 and CDR2 from the germline V gene are SGDLS and YYNGEE. V dropped 0 bases and J dropped 6; count of bases not matched to a gene: 5. This CDR3 is 14 amino acids long. CDR3 residues: CASSVDGQGPEQYF. The CDR3 coding sequence is TGTGCCAGCAGCGTAGACGGACAGGGCCCCGAGCAGTACTTC.